Following are 13 T cell receptor beta chains from one sample sequenced in a study of T-cell memory formation after mild COVID-19. TCRdb recomputed calls from the 5' RACE reads with MiXCR, one row per CDR3 protein. The profile covers around 370,000 distinct CDR3 sequences, with roughly 21% appearing a single time and around 13% taken by the ten largest. The sequenced sample was PBMCs or a T cell subset sorted from them (not recorded which). The receptors stem from an adult woman who had mild COVID-19 (a few samples of this study predate the infection). Cell type and time point are not known.

This clonotype came up many times. This chain joins TRBV5-1 and TRBJ1-2; 8 positions agree with TRBD1. The junction had 11 bases not matched to a gene; V was cut back by 4 bases and J by 3 bases. The CDR3 runs to 16 residues. Germline V gene lookup returns CDR1 SGHRS and CDR2 YFSETQ. DNA for the CDR3: TGCGCCAGCAGCACCGGGACAGGTTCCTTTGACTATGGCTACACCTTC. It specifies CASSTGTGSFDYGYTF.

The V call is TRBV7-3, the J call TRBJ2-2, with D hard to call. CDR1 and CDR2 (germline): SGHTA, FQGTGA. V shed 4 bases and J shed 1 base, with 7 bases lying between them. The CDR3 loop spans 14 amino acids. The CDR3, as DNA: TGTGCCAGCAGCTGGAAAGGGAACACCGGGGAGCTGTTTTTT. It is translated as CASSWKGNTGELFF. Using reference TRBV7-3 and TRBJ2-2 for the parts outside the CDR3, the full variable domain is GAGVSQTPSNKVTEKGKYVELRCDPISGHTALYWYRQSLGQGPEFLIYFQGTGAADDSGLPNDRFFAVRPEGSVSTLKIQRTERGDSAVYLCASSWKGNTGELFFGEGSRLTVL.

This clonotype was observed a handful of times. V is TRBV7-2 and J is TRBJ2-3; D not resolved. Germline V gives CDR1 SGHTA, CDR2 FQGNSA. V lost 0 bases and J lost 0, with 7 bases in between. The CDR3 runs to 15 residues. DNA for the CDR3: TGTGCCAGCAGCTTAGCGTATACTAGCACAGATACGCAGTATTTT. Residues: CASSLAYTSTDTQYF.

The V call is TRBV7-2, the J call TRBJ2-3, with D perhaps matching TRBD2 (5 bases). Germline CDR1 SGHTA, CDR2 FQGNSA. This CDR3 is built from 18 residues. Trimming cost V 1 base and J 2 bases, with 19 bases left between them. The CDR3 sequence is CASSLVVGLSSATDTQYF. The DNA for the CDR3 is TGTGCCAGCAGCTTAGTCGTCGGACTCTCCTCAGCCACAGATACGCAGTATTTT.

This clonotype has a handful of counts. This sequence joins TRBV7-9 and TRBJ2-1; TRBD2 matches at 9 bases. Germline-derived CDR1 and CDR2 are SEHNR and FQNEAQ (reference sequence). The length of the CDR3 is 11 residues. DNA of the CDR3: TGTGTGGCTAGCGGGAACAATGAGCAGTTCTTC. It codes for CVASGNNEQFF. Looking up the rest from reference TRBV7-9 and TRBJ2-1 gives the full variable domain: DTGVSQNPRHKITKRGQNVTFRCDPISEHNRLYWYRQTLGQGPEFLTYFQNEAQLEKSRLLSDRFSAERPKGSFSTLEIQRTEQGDSAMYLCVASGNNEQFFGPGTRLTVL.

This clonotype showed up just a few times. The CDR3 DNA follows: TGCAGTGCTAGAGACGGGACTAGAATCTACAATGAGCAGTTCTTC. As protein: CSARDGTRIYNEQFF. The chain is built from TRBV20-1 and TRBJ2-1; 8 bases agree with TRBD2. Germline CDR1 and CDR2: DFQATT and SNEGSKA (reference sequence). The CDR3 spans 15 residues. V lost 0 bases, J lost 3 bases, and 4 bases stayed unmatched.

V usage is TRBV9 and J usage is TRBJ1-6, with TRBD1 identical over 8 bases. With V trimmed by 4 bases and J by 5 bases, 5 bases remained unmatched. CDR1 is SGDLS and CDR2 is YYNGEE in the germline V gene. The CDR3 has 15 amino acids. The chain's CDR3 is CASSTGGPDNSPLHF. The CDR3 DNA reads as TGTGCCAGCAGCACAGGGGGACCCGATAATTCACCCCTCCACTTT. Variable domain in full (rest from reference TRBV9 and TRBJ1-6): DSGVTQTPKHLITATGQRVTLRCSPRSGDLSVYWYQQSLDQGLQFLIQYYNGEERAKGNILERFSAQQFPDLHSELNLSSLELGDSALYFCASSTGGPDNSPLHFGNGTRLTVT.

The CDR3 bases are TGTGCCAGCAGCTCCCAGGGAGGTGGCTACACCTTC. Translating it yields CASSSQGGGYTF. This chain uses TRBV12-3 or TRBV12-4 with TRBJ1-2, with D possibly matching TRBD1 (5 bases). Trimming pared 6 bases from V and 7 bases from J, leaving 12 bases between. The CDR3 length is 12 residues.

This clonotype has just a few counts. The chain uses TRBV9 and TRBJ1-5; tentatively, D is TRBD1 (6 bases). Germline assignment: CDR1 SGDLS and CDR2 YYNGEE. This CDR3 is built from 13 residues. With 0 bases removed from V and 7 bases from J, the gap between germline ends came to 8 bases. The chain's CDR3 is CASSVAGAQPQHF. CDR3 DNA: TGTGCCAGCAGCGTAGCGGGGGCACAGCCCCAGCATTTT. The variable domain in full, with the rest retrieved from reference TRBV9 and TRBJ1-5, is DSGVTQTPKHLITATGQRVTLRCSPRSGDLSVYWYQQSLDQGLQFLIQYYNGEERAKGNILERFSAQQFPDLHSELNLSSLELGDSALYFCASSVAGAQPQHFGDGTRLSIL.

This clonotype was counted only a few times. The V gene is TRBV12-3 or TRBV12-4, the J gene TRBJ1-2; TRBD1 aligns across 7 bases. This CDR3 is 14 amino acids long. Unmatched junction bases numbered 10, after V lost 6 bases and J lost 6 bases. The DNA of the CDR3 is TGTGCCAGCAGCTTAAAAGGGGGCGGGAATGGCTACACCTTC. It specifies CASSLKGGGNGYTF.

This clonotype was seen a few times. V gene TRBV7-9 combines with J gene TRBJ2-5; possible D gene TRBD2, 5 bases. This CDR3 comprises 15 residues. CDR1 and CDR2 (germline): SEHNR, FQNEAQ (reference sequence). V was trimmed by 1 base and J by 5 bases, leaving 14 bases between them. This CDR3 reads CASSLVNGGRETQYF. In DNA form, the CDR3 reads TGTGCCAGCAGCTTAGTAAATGGAGGAAGGGAGACCCAGTACTTC.

The chain has TRBV12-3 or TRBV12-4 and TRBJ2-5; D gene uncertain. CDR3 length: 12 residues. Trimming took 2 bases from V and 3 from J, leaving 4 bases between them. CDR3 amino acids: CASSLPKETQYF. CDR3 DNA sequence: TGTGCCAGCAGTTTACCCAAAGAGACCCAGTACTTC.

CDR3 in DNA: TGTGCCAGCAGTTACACGGCACAGGGGCATAATCAGCCCCAGCATTTT. It specifies CASSYTAQGHNQPQHF. The chain joins TRBV6-5 to TRBJ1-5, with TRBD1 matching over 7 bases. The CDR3 is made up of 16 amino acids. CDR1 is MNHEY, CDR2 SVGAGI, per germline. Trimming cost V 2 bases and J 4 bases; bases outside gene matches: 8.